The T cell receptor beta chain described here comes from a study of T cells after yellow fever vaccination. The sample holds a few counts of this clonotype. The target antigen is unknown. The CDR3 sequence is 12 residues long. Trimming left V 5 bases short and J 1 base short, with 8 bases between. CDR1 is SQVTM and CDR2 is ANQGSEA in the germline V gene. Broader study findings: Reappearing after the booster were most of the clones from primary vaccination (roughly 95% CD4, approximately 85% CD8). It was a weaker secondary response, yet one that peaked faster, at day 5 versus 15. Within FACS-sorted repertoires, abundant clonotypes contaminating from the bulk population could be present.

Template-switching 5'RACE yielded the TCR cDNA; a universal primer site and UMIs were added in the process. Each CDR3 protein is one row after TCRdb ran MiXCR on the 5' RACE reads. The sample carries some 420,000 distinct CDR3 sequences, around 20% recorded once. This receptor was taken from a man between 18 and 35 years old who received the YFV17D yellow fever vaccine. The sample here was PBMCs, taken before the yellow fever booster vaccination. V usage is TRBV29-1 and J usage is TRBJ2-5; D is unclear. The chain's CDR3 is CSVQWAQETQYF. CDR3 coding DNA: TGCAGCGTTCAGTGGGCCCAAGAGACCCAGTACTTC.